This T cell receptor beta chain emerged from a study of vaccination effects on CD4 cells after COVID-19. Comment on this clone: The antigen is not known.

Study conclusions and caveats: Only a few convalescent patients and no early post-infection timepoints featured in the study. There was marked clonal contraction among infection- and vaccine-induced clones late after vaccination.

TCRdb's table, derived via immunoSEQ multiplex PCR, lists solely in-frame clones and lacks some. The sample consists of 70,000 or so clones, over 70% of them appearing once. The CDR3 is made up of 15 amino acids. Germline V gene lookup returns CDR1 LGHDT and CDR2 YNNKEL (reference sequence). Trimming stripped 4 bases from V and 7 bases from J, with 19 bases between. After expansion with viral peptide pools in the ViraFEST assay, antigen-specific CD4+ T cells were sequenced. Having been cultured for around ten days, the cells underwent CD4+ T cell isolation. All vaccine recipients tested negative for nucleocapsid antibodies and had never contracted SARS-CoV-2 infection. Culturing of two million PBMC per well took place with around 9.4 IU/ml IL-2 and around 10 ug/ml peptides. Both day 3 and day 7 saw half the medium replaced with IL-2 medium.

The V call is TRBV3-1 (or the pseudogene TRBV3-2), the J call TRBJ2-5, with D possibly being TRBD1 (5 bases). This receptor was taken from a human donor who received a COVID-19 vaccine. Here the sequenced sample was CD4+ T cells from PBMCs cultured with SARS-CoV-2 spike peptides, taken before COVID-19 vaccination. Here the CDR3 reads CASSPGQPFLMTQYF. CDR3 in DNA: TGTGCCAGCAGCCCTGGACAACCCTTCCTGATGACCCAGTACTTC.